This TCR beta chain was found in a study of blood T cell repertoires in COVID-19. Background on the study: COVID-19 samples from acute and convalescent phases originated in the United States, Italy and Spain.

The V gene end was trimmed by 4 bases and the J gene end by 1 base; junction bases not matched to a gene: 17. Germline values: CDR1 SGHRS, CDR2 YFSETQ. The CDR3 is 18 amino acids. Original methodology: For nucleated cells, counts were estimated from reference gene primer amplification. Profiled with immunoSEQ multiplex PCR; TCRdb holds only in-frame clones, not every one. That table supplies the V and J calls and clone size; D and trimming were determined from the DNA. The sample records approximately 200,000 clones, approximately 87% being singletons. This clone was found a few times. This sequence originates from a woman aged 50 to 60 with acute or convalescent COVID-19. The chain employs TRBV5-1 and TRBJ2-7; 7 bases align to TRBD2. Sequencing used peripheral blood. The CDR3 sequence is CASSPGVSGTMQSYEQYF. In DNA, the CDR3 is TGCGCCAGCAGCCCGGGGGTCAGCGGGACTATGCAATCCTACGAGCAGTACTTC.